This TCR beta chain was captured by sequencing in a study of shared clonotypes between healthy human individuals. On the study more broadly: Ranging from 18 to 49 in age, donors were a couple of women and a few men.

Positive CCR7 selection of CD45RO-negative cells yielded the naive CD8 cells, and terminally differentiated effector memory CD45RA+ cells were excluded. Study conclusions and caveats: Non-shared clonotypes displayed generation probabilities falling below those of clonotypes present in all four donors.

An even split of each subset's genomic DNA across several immunoSEQ plates was performed. Profiled with immunoSEQ multiplex PCR; TCRdb holds only in-frame clones, not every one. The repertoire holds fewer than 850,000 clones, about 97% seen once, with about 0.21% in the top ten. CDR3 size: 15 residues. Per germline, CDR1 ENHRY and CDR2 SYGVKD. V was trimmed by 5 bases and J by 5 bases, leaving 18 bases between them. Comments on this clone: Antigen specificity is unknown.

The V gene is TRBV10-3, the J gene TRBJ2-5; D is perhaps TRBD1 (6 bases). The sequenced sample consisted of naive CD8+ T cells sorted from blood. This sequence originates from a man younger than 40 in good health. The CDR3 nucleotides read TGTGCCATCAGTAACGTGCAGGGGAAAGATGAGACCCAGTACTTC. Translating gives CAISNVQGKDETQYF.